This is a list of T cell receptor beta chains from one sample in a study of pediatric ulcerative colitis. Sequencing was performed with immunoSEQ multiplex PCR; in TCRdb, only in-frame clones are kept and a portion is missing. The sample lists 50,000 to 65,000 clones, 80% to 90% occurring once. The sample taken for sequencing was blood. The origin of the receptors is a boy aged 5-17 years with severe ulcerative colitis. The CDR3 runs from the conserved cysteine through the conserved F or W. D genes are given only for firm matches. Part of the rows lack a size; the others show once, few, many or a class for expanded clones.

abundance	v_gene	d_gene	j_gene	CDR3aa	CDR3nt
.	TRBV7-2	.	TRBJ2-5	CASSLQLQETQYF	TGTGCCAGCAGCTTACAGCTACAAGAGACCCAGTACTTC
few	TRBV19	TRBD2	TRBJ2-3	CASSERTSGYTDTQYF	TGTGCCAGTAGCGAACGGACTAGCGGTTACACAGATACGCAGTATTTT
.	TRBV7-8	.	TRBJ2-1	CASSLVSGLGLSGQFF	TGTGCCAGCAGCTTAGTTTCCGGTTTGGGGTTATCTGGGCAGTTCTTC
.	TRBV30	TRBD2	TRBJ2-7	CAWSESSGSSYEQYF	TGTGCCTGGAGTGAGAGCAGCGGGAGCTCCTACGAGCAGTACTTC
.	TRBV7-9	TRBD2	TRBJ2-5	CASSHPTSGYQETQYF	TGTGCCAGCAGCCACCCGACTAGCGGTTACCAAGAGACCCAGTACTTC
.	TRBV15	.	TRBJ2-3	CATSRGGLVGDTQYF	TGTGCCACCAGCCGAGGGGGACTGGTCGGTGATACGCAGTATTTT
.	TRBV2	.	TRBJ1-1	CASSVGGDVNTEAFF	TGTGCCAGCAGTGTTGGGGGAGACGTGAACACTGAAGCTTTCTTT
.	TRBV7-6	.	TRBJ2-1	CASSLGYNEQFF	TGTGCCAGCAGCTTAGGTTACAATGAGCAGTTCTTC
.	TRBV11-3	.	TRBJ2-7	CASSLDDYEQYF	TGTGCCAGCAGCCTAGACGACTACGAGCAGTACTTC
.	TRBV7-2	TRBD1	TRBJ1-4	CASSLMTGTDEKLFF	TGTGCCAGCAGCCTCATGACAGGGACAGATGAAAAACTGTTTTTT
.	TRBV7-9	TRBD1	TRBJ1-2	CASSLAATGQGDNYGYTF	TGTGCCAGCAGCTTAGCGGCAACCGGACAGGGCGACAACTATGGCTACACCTTC
.	TRBV7-2	TRBD2	TRBJ2-7	CASSPLGSGDGGYYEQYF	TGTGCCAGCAGCCCGCTAGGTAGCGGGGACGGTGGGTACTACGAGCAGTACTTC
.	TRBV7-6	.	TRBJ2-1	CASSLFDGLNEQFF	TGTGCCAGCAGCTTATTTGATGGGTTGAATGAGCAGTTCTTC
.	TRBV19	.	TRBJ1-1	CASSIPKLNTEAFF	TGTGCCAGTAGTATTCCGAAACTAAACACTGAAGCTTTCTTT
.	TRBV11-3	.	TRBJ2-1	CASSLGNEQFF	TGTGCCAGCAGCTTAGGCAATGAGCAGTTCTTC
.	TRBV27	.	TRBJ1-4	CASSPQGLPTNEKLFF	TGTGCCAGCAGTCCACAGGGACTGCCGACTAATGAAAAACTGTTTTTT
.	TRBV7-2	.	TRBJ1-2	CASSLDQRAGYTF	TGTGCCAGCAGCTTAGACCAACGGGCTGGCTACACCTTC